A selection of T cell receptor beta chains follows, all from one sample in a study of CD8+ T cells in alopecia areata. TCRdb's table, derived via immunoSEQ multiplex PCR, lists solely in-frame clones and lacks some. The table has around 210,000 clones, less than 65% seen once. Sequencing was performed on CD4+ T cells sorted from blood, taken at week 4, from a patient treated with tofacitinib. The source is a human donor with alopecia areata. The CDR3 runs from the conserved cysteine through the conserved F or W. Each record gives: clone size, D gene, V gene, J gene, CDR3 protein, CDR3 DNA. D genes are given only for firm matches. Rows give clone size only sometimes, using once, few, many, or a class for an expanded clone.

abundance: -
d_gene: TRBD1
v_gene: TRBV4-3
j_gene: TRBJ2-3
CDR3aa: CASSPGQGTDTQYF
CDR3nt: TGCGCCAGCAGCCCCGGACAGGGCACAGATACGCAGTATTTT

abundance: -
d_gene: -
v_gene: TRBV5-1
j_gene: TRBJ2-1
CDR3aa: CASSLEGNNEQFF
CDR3nt: TGCGCCAGCAGCTTGGAAGGGAACAATGAGCAGTTCTTC

abundance: -
d_gene: -
v_gene: TRBV5-4
j_gene: TRBJ1-2
CDR3aa: CASSIGQRNYGYTF
CDR3nt: TGTGCCAGCAGCATCGGACAGAGAAACTATGGCTACACCTTC

abundance: many
d_gene: -
v_gene: TRBV14
j_gene: TRBJ2-7
CDR3aa: CASSRAYEQYF
CDR3nt: TGTGCCAGCAGCCGCGCCTACGAGCAGTACTTC

abundance: -
d_gene: -
v_gene: TRBV7-2
j_gene: TRBJ2-4
CDR3aa: CASSAGTAGSIQYF
CDR3nt: TGTGCCAGCAGCGCAGGCACAGCCGGGAGCATTCAGTACTTC

abundance: -
d_gene: -
v_gene: TRBV5-4
j_gene: TRBJ2-7
CDR3aa: CASSASRERTSYEQYF
CDR3nt: TGTGCCAGCAGCGCAAGCCGAGAGCGGACGTCCTACGAGCAGTACTTC

abundance: -
d_gene: -
v_gene: TRBV9
j_gene: TRBJ2-3
CDR3aa: CASSGRDNTDTQYF
CDR3nt: TGTGCCAGCAGCGGCCGGGACAACACAGATACGCAGTATTTT

abundance: -
d_gene: -
v_gene: TRBV25-1
j_gene: TRBJ2-2
CDR3aa: CASSRGGDTGELFF
CDR3nt: TGTGCCAGCAGTAGAGGTGGGGACACCGGGGAGCTGTTTTTT

abundance: -
d_gene: -
v_gene: TRBV11-2
j_gene: TRBJ2-7
CDR3aa: CASSIPGYEQYF
CDR3nt: TGTGCCAGCAGCATTCCAGGCTACGAGCAGTACTTC

abundance: few
d_gene: -
v_gene: TRBV11-2
j_gene: TRBJ2-5
CDR3aa: CASSEGLQETQYF
CDR3nt: TGTGCCAGCAGTGAGGGGCTCCAAGAGACCCAGTACTTC

abundance: -
d_gene: -
v_gene: TRBV7-3
j_gene: TRBJ1-5
CDR3aa: CASSLDRSSPQHF
CDR3nt: TGTGCCAGCAGCCTAGACAGGTCTTCGCCCCAGCATTTT

abundance: -
d_gene: -
v_gene: TRBV27
j_gene: TRBJ1-1
CDR3aa: CASSPRGGWAVDTEAFF
CDR3nt: TGTGCCAGCAGTCCCCGGGGAGGGTGGGCCGTCGACACTGAAGCTTTCTTT

abundance: once
d_gene: TRBD2
v_gene: TRBV29-1
j_gene: TRBJ2-2
CDR3aa: CSVEERRGALSNTGELFF
CDR3nt: TGCAGCGTTGAAGAACGGCGGGGGGCGCTCTCGAACACCGGGGAGCTGTTTTTT

abundance: few
d_gene: -
v_gene: TRBV2
j_gene: TRBJ2-7
CDR3aa: CASERGGALSYEQYF
CDR3nt: TGTGCCAGTGAACGTGGCGGGGCCCTCTCCTACGAGCAGTACTTC

abundance: once
d_gene: -
v_gene: TRBV4-3
j_gene: TRBJ1-1
CDR3aa: CASSQDQGRAFF
CDR3nt: TGCGCCAGCAGCCAAGATCAGGGGAGGGCTTTCTTT

abundance: -
d_gene: TRBD1
v_gene: TRBV5-1
j_gene: TRBJ2-5
CDR3aa: CASSTGQGVETQYF
CDR3nt: TGCGCCAGCAGCACGGGACAGGGGGTGGAGACCCAGTACTTC

abundance: few
d_gene: -
v_gene: TRBV29-1
j_gene: TRBJ2-5
CDR3aa: CSVAGETQYF
CDR3nt: TGCAGCGTTGCCGGGGAGACCCAGTACTTC

abundance: -
d_gene: TRBD2
v_gene: TRBV25-1
j_gene: TRBJ2-7
CDR3aa: CASSESPGGPYEQYF
CDR3nt: TGTGCCAGCAGTGAATCCCCGGGGGGGCCCTACGAGCAGTACTTC

abundance: once
d_gene: -
v_gene: TRBV30
j_gene: TRBJ2-7
CDR3aa: CAWSVQEGYEQYF
CDR3nt: TGTGCCTGGAGTGTACAAGAAGGTTACGAGCAGTACTTC

abundance: -
d_gene: -
v_gene: TRBV30
j_gene: TRBJ1-5
CDR3aa: CAWSGGGQPQHF
CDR3nt: TGTGCCTGGAGTGGAGGTGGTCAGCCCCAGCATTTT

abundance: -
d_gene: -
v_gene: TRBV4-1
j_gene: TRBJ1-5
CDR3aa: CASSLTGLRTQPQHF
CDR3nt: TGCGCCAGCAGCCTTACGGGGCTCCGGACTCAGCCCCAGCATTTT

abundance: -
d_gene: -
v_gene: TRBV11-3
j_gene: TRBJ2-1
CDR3aa: CASSLPADSYNEQFF
CDR3nt: TGTGCCAGCAGCTTACCTGCTGACAGCTACAATGAGCAGTTCTTC

abundance: -
d_gene: TRBD2
v_gene: TRBV7-2
j_gene: TRBJ2-7
CDR3aa: CASSLLAGPPEQYF
CDR3nt: TGTGCCAGCAGCCTGTTAGCGGGGCCCCCCGAGCAGTACTTC

abundance: -
d_gene: TRBD1
v_gene: TRBV5-4
j_gene: TRBJ2-7
CDR3aa: CASSPADRGYEQYF
CDR3nt: TGTGCCAGCAGCCCCGCCGACAGGGGCTACGAGCAGTACTTC

abundance: -
d_gene: TRBD1
v_gene: TRBV19
j_gene: TRBJ1-2
CDR3aa: CASSSDRDINYGYTF
CDR3nt: TGTGCCAGTAGTTCGGACAGGGATATTAACTATGGCTACACCTTC

abundance: -
d_gene: -
v_gene: TRBV29-1
j_gene: TRBJ2-7
CDR3aa: CSVDTGPSGEQYF
CDR3nt: TGCAGCGTTGATACGGGACCCTCCGGTGAGCAGTACTTC

abundance: -
d_gene: -
v_gene: TRBV30
j_gene: TRBJ2-7
CDR3aa: CAWRTRGGNYEQYF
CDR3nt: TGTGCCTGGAGGACCAGGGGCGGAAACTACGAGCAGTACTTC

abundance: -
d_gene: -
v_gene: TRBV7-2
j_gene: TRBJ2-7
CDR3aa: CASSLVGQGEQYF
CDR3nt: TGTGCCAGCAGCTTAGTGGGCCAAGGCGAGCAGTACTTC

abundance: few
d_gene: TRBD1
v_gene: TRBV5-1
j_gene: TRBJ1-2
CDR3aa: CASSTEGGTAYGYTF
CDR3nt: TGCGCCAGCAGCACGGAGGGCGGGACAGCTTATGGCTACACCTTC

abundance: few
d_gene: TRBD1
v_gene: TRBV7-8
j_gene: TRBJ1-2
CDR3aa: CASSLVTGGYGYTF
CDR3nt: TGTGCCAGCAGCTTAGTAACAGGGGGCTATGGCTACACCTTC

abundance: -
d_gene: TRBD1
v_gene: TRBV27
j_gene: TRBJ1-3
CDR3aa: CASSAEGAGGNTIYF
CDR3nt: TGTGCCAGCAGTGCAGAGGGGGCCGGTGGAAACACCATATATTTT

abundance: -
d_gene: -
v_gene: TRBV5-1
j_gene: TRBJ1-2
CDR3aa: CASSLGAVGYGYTF
CDR3nt: TGCGCCAGCAGCTTGGGTGCTGTTGGCTATGGCTACACCTTC

abundance: -
d_gene: -
v_gene: TRBV29-1
j_gene: TRBJ2-5
CDR3aa: CSVDLPETQYF
CDR3nt: TGCAGCGTTGACTTGCCCGAGACCCAGTACTTC

abundance: few
d_gene: TRBD2
v_gene: TRBV7-2
j_gene: TRBJ2-3
CDR3aa: CASSPGLAGGHGTQYF
CDR3nt: TGTGCCAGCAGCCCGGGACTAGCGGGGGGGCACGGTACGCAGTATTTT

abundance: -
d_gene: -
v_gene: TRBV30
j_gene: TRBJ1-2
CDR3aa: CAWRGPGNYGYTF
CDR3nt: TGTGCCTGGAGGGGGCCGGGGAACTATGGCTACACCTTC

abundance: -
d_gene: TRBD1
v_gene: TRBV29-1
j_gene: TRBJ2-7
CDR3aa: CSVGGQGANEQYF
CDR3nt: TGCAGCGTTGGGGGACAGGGGGCAAACGAGCAGTACTTC